This T cell receptor (beta chain) comes out of a study of blood T cells in healthy people across ages (dated by TCRdb to 2015 to 2017). Broadly, across the study: Template switching captured roughly one uniquely barcoded TCR beta cDNA molecule per two T cells in model experiments. Age-related changes in TCR beta repertoire diversity were measured in the study by deep sequencing normalized with unique cDNA molecular identifiers. The donors were divided into four age groups: young (average around 16 years), middle-aged (approximately 39), aged (about 56) and long-lived (nearly 85). To avoid experimental bias, donors of different ages were distributed randomly across sequencing lanes. Using the same blood draw, the study looked at two additional independent replicas of 1 million unique cDNA reads for two donors, one aged 18 to 30 and the other aged 80 or older. Summary of the overall study and its limitations: Because donor CMV infection status was unknown, age-related changes in expanded clonotypes were potentially confounded. Compared with the aged group, the long-lived group had more naive CD4+ T cells, fewer expanded clones and increased TCR diversity, a pattern suggesting age selection. Conclusive comparison of naive and antigen-experienced compartments was prevented by the profiling of bulk unsorted PBMCs. Observed TCR beta diversity per million T cells fell roughly linearly with age, and a significant reduction was already apparent by age approximately 41. Estimates of total diversity from one million sequenced T cells were regarded as lower bounds and underestimates. There was a strong correlation between observed TCR beta diversity and the percentage of naive T cells measured by flow cytometry.

The roughly 39 donors, aged 6 to 90 years, were systemically healthy Caucasian individuals from Russia. Each donor gave roughly 9.5 milliliters of peripheral blood, collected into EDTA-treated Vacutainer tubes. PBMCs were isolated by Ficoll-Paque density-gradient centrifugation, with at least 6 million obtained per sample. Total RNA, at least 5 micrograms per sample, was extracted from PBMCs with Trizol reagent. Naive CD45RAhigh/CD27high T cell percentages were measured by flow cytometry on a PBMC aliquot from every donor. Libraries were constructed by 5' RACE. The reads were generated on an Illumina HiSeq 2500. The second PCR ran for roughly 7 to 11 cycles and used a J-beta primer mix along with a sample-barcoded 5' primer. A unique molecular identifier was introduced onto each TCR beta cDNA molecule by a template-switch 5' adaptor carrying 12 random nucleotides. Each sample yielded at least 2.5 million CDR3-containing paired-end reads. The Mint cDNA synthesis kit, primed by a TRBC-specific oligonucleotide, was used to synthesize first-strand cDNA from all RNA. Following uracil-DNA glycosylase treatment, all cDNA underwent a first 18-cycle PCR with the universal primers M1SS and BC2_uni_R. As for how the authors treated the data: Normalization of each sample was performed by random selection of 1 million high-quality reads, each carrying a distinct molecular identifier. Reads sharing molecular identifiers were discarded rather than binned into consensus sequences. MiTCR, run with a Q25 quality threshold and the strictest error-elimination algorithm, handled CDR3 identification, clonotype clustering and error correction. A nonparametric unseen species model using Euler transformation provided a lower-bound estimate of total TCR beta diversity. The raw public reads went through TCRdb reprocessing: fastp at Q25, MiXCR clone calling, in-frame beta chains kept. Records with the same CDR3 protein are collapsed into one entry carrying the most frequent genes and DNA. These V and J calls rely on TCRdb rather than the paper's analysis. The sample profile shows approximately 730,000 distinct CDR3 sequences; more than 40% of them were found once. The ten biggest clones cover 20% to 25% of the sample.

The germline V gene provides CDR1 KGHDR and CDR2 SFDVKD. The CDR3, cysteine through phenylalanine, is 15 amino acids long. Only the CDR3 DNA is retained, 45 bases long and in frame from the first base. V drops 3 bases and J drops 7 bases, leaving 17 bases in between. This clonotype has just a few counts. Its specific antigen is unknown. Base qualities are not recorded, but no much larger clone differs from it by a single base. Here the chain combines TRBV24-1 and TRBJ2-5; possibly the D gene is TRBD2, per 6 matching bases. The sequence derives from an older woman in good health. The source material was blood. The DNA reads TGTGCCACCAGTGATCTTACTAGGGAGGATGGGACCCAGTACTTC. Translation gives CATSDLTREDGTQYF.